These 10 T cell receptor beta chains share one sample of origin, sequenced in a study of immune characterization of retroperitoneal liposarcoma. TCRdb itself ran the PCR reads through MiXCR, one entry per CDR3 protein. The sample yields around 20,000 distinct CDR3 sequences, around 40% seen once. Sequenced input: blood. These receptors were taken from a male donor with retroperitoneal liposarcoma.

The chain combines TRBV4-1 with TRBJ2-3; no definite D call. Germline CDR1 reads MGHRA; CDR2 reads YSYEKL. Trimming took 5 bases from V and 2 from J, leaving 5 bases between them. The CDR3 runs 12 residues. CDR3 region: CASSSDTDTQYF. CDR3 bases: TGCGCCAGCAGCTCGGACACAGATACGCAGTATTTT.

This chain's CDR3 is CASSYRDNYGYTF. DNA of the CDR3: TGTGCCAGCAGTTACCGGGACAACTATGGCTACACCTTC. The J gene is TRBJ1-2, the V gene TRBV6-2 or TRBV6-3; D might be TRBD1 (5 bases). CDR1 MNHEY and CDR2 SVGEGT come from the germline V gene. The ends were cut back, 2 bases at V and 2 bases at J, with 6 bases in the middle. The CDR3 length is 13 residues.

This clonotype was seen many times. V and J are TRBV11-2 and TRBJ2-5, with D uncertain. V dropped 2 bases and J dropped 7 bases, with 20 bases sitting between them. CDR1 SGHAT and CDR2 FQNNGV come from the germline V gene. This CDR3 has 16 residues. The CDR3 coding sequence is TGTGCCAGCAGCTTATGGGCTGGCCCCCCCTCAGGGACCCAGTACTTC. Amino acid sequence: CASSLWAGPPSGTQYF.

A few counts support this clonotype. The CDR3 DNA follows: TGTGCCAGCAGTGACTCCCCCACAGATACGCAGTATTTT. Its protein is CASSDSPTDTQYF. This chain joins TRBV6-4 and TRBJ2-3; D is unresolved. From germline, CDR1 is MRHNA and CDR2 SNTAGT. The V gene lost 0 bases and the J gene lost 2 bases, with 3 bases spanning the gap. The CDR3 length is 13 residues.

This clonotype was recorded a few times. The chain has TRBV7-3 and TRBJ2-1, with TRBD2 matching over 9 bases. CDR1 is SGHTA, CDR2 FQGTGA, per germline. The CDR3 covers 14 residues. Germline trimming cut 4 bases from V and 5 bases from J; bases unmatched to any gene: 3. The CDR3 here is CASSSASGNNEQFF. The CDR3 coding sequence is TGTGCCAGCAGCTCGGCTAGCGGGAACAATGAGCAGTTCTTC.

In its sample, this clonotype ranks as medium-sized. The genes are TRBV7-2 and TRBJ2-1; a weak D match, TRBD2 (6 bases). The J call may be incorrect, as the DNA end agrees better with TRBJ2-7. This CDR3 contains 15 residues. Germline CDR1 and CDR2: SGHTA and FQGNSA. The CDR3 sequence is CASSLEMGGNYEQYF. As DNA, the CDR3 is TGTGCCAGCAGCTTAGAGATGGGGGGAAACTACGAGCAGTACTTC.

The rearrangement joins TRBV11-2 to TRBJ2-7; 7 bases align to TRBD2. J was trimmed by 3 bases and V by 4 bases; bases with no gene match: 9. The CDR3 contains 15 residues. Germline V gene data show CDR1 as SGHAT and CDR2 as FQNNGV. The CDR3 sequence: CASSSAPGGVYEQYF. As DNA, the CDR3 is TGTGCCAGCAGCTCGGCCCCGGGAGGCGTCTACGAGCAGTACTTC.

This clonotype was observed a handful of times. A read error may be the cause here, since a much bigger clone is one base away. This chain connects TRBV7-6 to TRBJ2-7; maybe TRBD2 (7 bases). The J call is doubtful: the DNA matches TRBJ2-5 better. The CDR3 runs 15 residues. Germline CDR1 SGHVS, CDR2 FNYEAQ. CDR3 nucleotide sequence: TGTGCCAGCAGCTTCGGACTGAGGGGGGGGGAGACCCAGTACTTC. It yields the protein CASSFGLRGGETQYF.

V and J are TRBV11-3 and TRBJ2-5, with D perhaps TRBD1 or TRBD2 (5 bases each). V was clipped by 4 bases and J by 11 bases, with 17 bases between them. Germline CDR1 and CDR2: SGHNT and YENEEA. The CDR3 totals 13 residues. In DNA, the CDR3 is TGTGCCAGCAGCTCGGGGCTCGGTGGTGAGCAGTACTTC. Protein sequence: CASSSGLGGEQYF.

The chain's CDR3 is CASSVARDTQYF. The CDR3 region has the DNA TGTGCCAGCAGTGTGGCCCGAGATACGCAGTATTTT. The J gene is TRBJ2-3, the V gene TRBV12-3 or TRBV12-4, with D uncertain. V was trimmed by 5 bases and J by 5 bases, leaving 8 bases between them. CDR3 length: 12 residues.